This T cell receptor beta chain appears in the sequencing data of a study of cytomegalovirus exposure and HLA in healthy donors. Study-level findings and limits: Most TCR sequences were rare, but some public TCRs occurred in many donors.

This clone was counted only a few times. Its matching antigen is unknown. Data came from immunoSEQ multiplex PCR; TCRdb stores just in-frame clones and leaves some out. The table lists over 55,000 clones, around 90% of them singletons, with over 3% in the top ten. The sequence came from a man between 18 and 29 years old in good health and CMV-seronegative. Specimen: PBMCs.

CDR3 loop: CASRLTGGYEQYF. CDR3 in DNA: TGTGCAAGTCGCTTGACAGGGGGCTACGAGCAGTACTTC. J is TRBJ2-7 and V is TRBV12-2; no DNA check was done on the table's D call, TRBD1. TRBV12-2 is given as a pseudogene. The CDR3 totals 13 residues.